This record looks at one TCR beta chain sequence and its context. There are a few counts of this clone. Its antigen is currently not known. Base quality data are lacking; no much larger clone is found one base away. Libraries came from the immunoSEQ multiplex PCR assay. DNA from the cultured, isolated CD4+ T cells was subjected to TCR beta CDR3 sequencing. On the study's bioinformatics: Non-productive TCR sequences were removed, reads were trimmed to the CDR3 region, and CDR3s of at least 7 amino acids were retained. Antigen-specific clonotypes were identified with the MANAFEST web app by comparing expansion in peptide wells against reference cultures. To count as positive, a clone had to show expansion at FDR<0.05 compared with the reference and with all other wells, an odds ratio above 5, and a frequency above 0.1% in two replicate wells. A clonotype was called cross-reactive if it was significantly expanded both in SARS-CoV-2 spike wells and in at least one common cold coronavirus spike condition. CDR3 similarity was assessed by Levenshtein distance using the stringdist R package, and unrooted trees were constructed with ape in R 3.6.1. Here the immuneACCESS table is served through TCRdb, limited to in-frame sequences with V and J called. Missing clones are a known gap in these copies; in checked studies unresolved V genes cover under half, and the rest lacks a known reason. V and J calls and clone size come straight from that table; D and trimming were deduced from the DNA. Across this sample there are 20,000 to 30,000 clones, with 75% to 80% seen only once. Around 6% of the sample rests with the top ten.

The CDR3 runs 14 amino acids, cysteine and phenylalanine included. Only CDR3 DNA remains: 42 bases, in frame from the first base. V ends up 2 bases short and J 10 bases short, with an unmatched junction base count of 3. As encoded in the germline V gene, CDR1 is SGHRS while CDR2 is YFSETQ. The data were taken from a study of vaccination effects on CD4 cells after COVID-19 (dated by TCRdb to the early 2020s). About the study as a whole: Post-vaccine samples across the study were collected a median of 72 days after the second dose, with a range of 14 to 241. SARS-CoV-2 spike-specific CD4+ TCR repertoires were compared before and after mRNA vaccination in COVID-19 convalescent patients and in infection-naive vaccine recipients. Altogether, nine to ten COVID-19 convalescent patients and a few SARS-CoV-2-naive healthy vaccine recipients made up the full study. The Oncomine TCR Beta short-read assay on an Illumina iSeq 100 was used to sequence cultures from other donors in the study. Overall results and qualifications from the work: At late post-vaccination timepoints, both infection-induced and vaccine-induced clones showed marked clonal contraction, consistent with waning T cell responses. Among healthy vaccine recipients, nearly all vaccine-induced clones were SARS-CoV-2 mono-reactive, and only 1 of 255 was cross-reactive with common cold coronaviruses. Only a small number of convalescent patients were included, and no early post-infection timepoints were available, which limited the study.

To identify antigen-specific CD4+ T cell clonotypes by their expansion, the ViraFEST assay first stimulated PBMC with viral peptide pools and then applied TCR sequencing. After 10 to 11 days of culture, CD4+ T cells were isolated with the EasySep CD4+ T cell isolation kit. Each participant received two doses of an mRNA SARS-CoV-2 vaccine, either BNT162b2 or mRNA-1273. Negative nucleocapsid antibody results before and after vaccination confirmed that the healthy vaccine recipients had no prior SARS-CoV-2 infection. A few million PBMC per well were cultured with approximately 10 ug/ml peptides in IMDM containing roughly 5% human AB serum, about 10 IU/ml IL-2 and gentamicin. On days 3 and 7, half of the culture medium was replaced with fresh IL-2-containing medium. Unless noted otherwise, every peptide stimulation condition was grown in triplicate wells. Using Ficoll-Paque Plus gradient centrifugation, PBMC were separated from whole blood and then either used fresh or cryopreserved at -140C. The overlapping peptide pools covered the spike proteins of SARS-CoV-2 and of the common cold coronaviruses HCoV-NL63, HCoV-OC43 and HCoV-229E. The QIAamp micro DNA kit was used to extract genomic DNA from the cultured CD4+ T cells.

The sequences come from CD4+ T cells from PBMCs cultured with SARS-CoV-2 spike peptides, collected after COVID-19 vaccination. The cell subset or site label, read with the paper, signifies: SARS-CoV-2 spike overlapping peptide pool stimulation. The rearranged chain carries TRBV5-1 and TRBJ1-6, with 10 junctional bases fitting TRBD1. This TCR was recovered from a human donor who received a COVID-19 vaccine. Some clones in this sample may be carry-over from other donors' samples. The DNA reads as follows: TGCGCCAGCAGCTTCGAGACAGGGGGCTCACCCCTCCACTTT. Its protein product is CASSFETGGSPLHF.